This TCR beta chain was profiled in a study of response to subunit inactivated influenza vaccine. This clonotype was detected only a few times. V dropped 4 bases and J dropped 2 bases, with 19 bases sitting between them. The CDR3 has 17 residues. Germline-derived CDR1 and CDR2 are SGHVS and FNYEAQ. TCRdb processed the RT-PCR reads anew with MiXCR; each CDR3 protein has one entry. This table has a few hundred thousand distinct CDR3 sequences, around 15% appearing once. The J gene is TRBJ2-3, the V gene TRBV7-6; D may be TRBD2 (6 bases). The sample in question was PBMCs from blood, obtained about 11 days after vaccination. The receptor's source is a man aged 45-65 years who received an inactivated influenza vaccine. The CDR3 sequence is CASSSHTLARPTDTQYF. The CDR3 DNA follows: TGTGCCAGCAGCTCCCACACCCTAGCGCGTCCCACAGATACGCAGTATTTT.